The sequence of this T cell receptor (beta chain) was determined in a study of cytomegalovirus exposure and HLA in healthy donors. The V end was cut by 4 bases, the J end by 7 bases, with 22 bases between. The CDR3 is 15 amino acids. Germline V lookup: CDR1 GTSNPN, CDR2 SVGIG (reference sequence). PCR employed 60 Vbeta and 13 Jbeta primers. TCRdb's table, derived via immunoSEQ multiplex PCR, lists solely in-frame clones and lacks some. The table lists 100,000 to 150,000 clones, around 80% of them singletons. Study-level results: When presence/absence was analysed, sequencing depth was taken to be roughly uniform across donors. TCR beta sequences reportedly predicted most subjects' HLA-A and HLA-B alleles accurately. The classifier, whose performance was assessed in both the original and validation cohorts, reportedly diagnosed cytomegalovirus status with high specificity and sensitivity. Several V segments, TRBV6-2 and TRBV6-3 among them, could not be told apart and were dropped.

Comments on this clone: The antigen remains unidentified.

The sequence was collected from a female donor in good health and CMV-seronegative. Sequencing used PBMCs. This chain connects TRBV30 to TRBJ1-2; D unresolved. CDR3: CAWTLFTRIGGGYTF. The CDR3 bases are TGTGCCTGGACCCTTTTCACACGGATTGGAGGTGGCTACACCTTC.